The entry that follows covers one TCR beta chain sequence. Its antigen is currently unknown. Clones were sequenced by immunoSEQ multiplex PCR, and TCRdb holds only the in-frame ones, with some missing. Seen here are 200,000 to 250,000 clones, approximately 88% observed once, and the top ten hold more than 12%. Germline CDR1 and CDR2: KGHSH and LQKENI. There are 14 residues in the CDR3. The V gene lost 6 bases and the J gene lost 5 bases, with 17 bases spanning the gap. The entry originates in a study of cytomegalovirus exposure and HLA in healthy donors. Study details: The 95 to 150 validation repertoires, a later analysis reported, used the same platform as the 666 first-cohort repertoires. Study-wide results and limits: Listed as cytomegalovirus-associated were roughly 180 TCR beta chains.

V is TRBV18 and J is TRBJ2-7; a weak D match, TRBD2 (5 bases). This receptor was taken from a woman in her twenties or thirties in good health and CMV-seropositive. Sequences were obtained from PBMCs. The CDR3 reads CASSPTLERDEQYF. In nucleotides, the CDR3 is TGTGCCAGCTCTCCTACACTAGAACGGGACGAGCAGTACTTC. Variable domain in full (rest from reference TRBV18 and TRBJ2-7): NAGVMQNPRHLVRRRGQEARLRCSPMKGHSHVYWYRQLPEEGLKFMVYLQKENIIDESGMPKERFSAEFPKEGPSILRIQQVVRGDSAAYFCASSPTLERDEQYFGPGTRLTVT.